The 27 T cell receptor beta chains given below trace back to one sample, sequenced in a study of blood T cell repertoires in COVID-19. Some clones are missing from TCRdb's copy, which holds only in-frame ones; the method was immunoSEQ multiplex PCR. The sample records roughly 380,000 clones, 89% being singletons. Input material: peripheral blood. These receptors originate from a woman aged 40 to 49 with COVID-19, enrolled during active disease.

The chain combines TRBV6-2 or TRBV6-3 with TRBJ2-5, with no clear D. Germline loops: CDR1 MNHEY, CDR2 SVGEGT. The CDR3 is 12 amino acids. V was pared by 0 bases and J by 6 bases, with 5 bases between. The CDR3 loop reads CASSYSAQTQYF. CDR3 nucleotides: TGTGCCAGCAGTTACTCAGCCCAGACCCAGTACTTC.

The chain couples TRBV7-2 to TRBJ2-7, with D possibly TRBD1 on 6 matching bases. V lost 3 bases and J lost 6, with 9 bases in between. The CDR3 runs to 12 residues. Germline CDR1 reads SGHTA; CDR2 reads FQGNSA. The CDR3 reads CASSLGASEQYF. The DNA for the CDR3 is TGTGCCAGCAGCTTGGGGGCATCCGAGCAGTACTTC.

The V call is TRBV27, the J call TRBJ1-1; 9 bases align to TRBD1. The germline CDR1 and CDR2 sequences are MNHEY and SMNVEV (reference sequence). The CDR3 has 15 residues. The ends lost 6 bases at V and 4 bases at J; junction bases unmatched: 9. CDR3 sequence reads: CASSPGTGRITEAFF. The CDR3 DNA follows: TGTGCCAGCAGCCCCGGGACAGGGCGGATCACTGAAGCTTTCTTT.

J is TRBJ2-5 and V is TRBV7-3; D might be TRBD2 (5 bases). The CDR3 is 13 amino acids. The V and J ends lost 4 bases and 4 bases respectively, with 10 bases between them. Germline CDR1 and CDR2: SGHTA and FQGTGA. CDR3: CASSSRTGETQYF. CDR3 in DNA: TGTGCCAGCAGCTCAAGGACTGGAGAGACCCAGTACTTC.

The chain couples TRBV6-1 to TRBJ1-2, with a possible D match to TRBD1 (5 bases). The CDR3 has 14 amino acids. V lost 1 base to trimming and J lost 14 bases, with 20 bases between them. Germline CDR1 MNHNS, CDR2 SASEGT. Here the CDR3 DNA reads TGTGCCAGCAGTGAAGGCGGGACCTCTGCCTCTCGTACCTTC. Protein product: CASSEGGTSASRTF.

The J gene is TRBJ2-5, the V gene TRBV3-1 (or the pseudogene TRBV3-2); tentatively, D is TRBD2 (5 bases). CDR1 is LGHDT and CDR2 is YNNKEL in the germline V gene (reference sequence). Trimming shortened V by 0 bases and J by 4 bases, and 9 bases separated the two germline ends. CDR3 length: 14 amino acids. The CDR3 region is CASSQDERVETQYF. The CDR3, as DNA: TGTGCCAGCAGCCAAGATGAGAGGGTAGAGACCCAGTACTTC.

This clone appeared a single time. J is TRBJ2-7 and V is TRBV3-1 (or the pseudogene TRBV3-2); TRBD1 agrees at 8 bases. The germline V gene has CDR1 LGHDT and CDR2 YNNKEL (reference sequence). The junction had 8 bases not matched to a gene; V was cut back by 4 bases and J by 6 bases. The CDR3 totals 14 residues. The CDR3 sequence is CASSLKGQGGEQYF. The CDR3 DNA sequence: TGTGCCAGCAGCCTGAAAGGACAGGGTGGCGAGCAGTACTTC.

V and J are TRBV18 and TRBJ2-7; D remains unclear. The length of the CDR3 is 15 residues. Trimming removed 2 bases from V and 3 bases from J, with 14 bases in between. The germline V gene has CDR1 KGHSH and CDR2 LQKENI. As DNA, the CDR3 is TGTGCCAGCTCACCATATCGCGGCGTCCGCTACGAGCAGTACTTC. It specifies CASSPYRGVRYEQYF. Filled out from reference TRBV18 and TRBJ2-7, the complete variable domain reads NAGVMQNPRHLVRRRGQEARLRCSPMKGHSHVYWYRQLPEEGLKFMVYLQKENIIDESGMPKERFSAEFPKEGPSILRIQQVVRGDSAAYFCASSPYRGVRYEQYFGPGTRLTVT.

This chain connects TRBV19 to TRBJ1-4; 7 nucleotides match TRBD1. The J segment lost 8 bases and the V segment lost 4 bases, leaving 7 bases of the junction unmatched. The CDR3 has 14 amino acids. Germline CDR1 and CDR2: LNHDA and SQIVND (reference sequence). CDR3 amino acids: CASSNRDRGEKLFF. In DNA form, the CDR3 reads TGTGCCAGTAGTAACCGGGACAGAGGGGAAAAACTGTTTTTT. Based on the CDR3 plus reference TRBV19 and TRBJ1-4, the full variable domain is DGGITQSPKYLFRKEGQNVTLSCEQNLNHDAMYWYRQDPGQGLRLIYYSQIVNDFQKGDIAEGYSVSREKKESFPLTVTSAQKNPTAFYLCASSNRDRGEKLFFGSGTQLSVL.

CDR3 protein: CASSWGDGPYEQYF. The CDR3 DNA sequence: TGCGCCAGCAGCTGGGGGGACGGCCCCTACGAGCAGTACTTC. The chain carries TRBV5-1 and TRBJ2-7, with D perhaps TRBD2 (6 bases). This CDR3 is 14 amino acids long. The V gene's germline CDR1 is SGHRS and CDR2 YFSETQ. V was cut by 3 bases and J by 2 bases, with 12 bases left in between.

The genes are TRBV19 and TRBJ2-3, with D possibly being TRBD1 (5 bases). Germline values: CDR1 LNHDA, CDR2 SQIVND (reference sequence). The CDR3 extends over 15 amino acids. V was trimmed by 5 bases and J by 6 bases, leaving 18 bases between them. CDR3 loop: CASSPLGPHADTQYF. The CDR3 DNA sequence: TGTGCCAGTAGTCCCCTGGGGCCTCATGCGGATACGCAGTATTTT.

The chain uses TRBV7-9 and TRBJ1-3, with D maybe TRBD1 (5 bases). The CDR3 loop spans 14 amino acids. Germline values: CDR1 SEHNR, CDR2 FQNEAQ (reference sequence). V was trimmed by 3 bases and J by 0 bases, leaving 6 bases between them. CDR3 DNA sequence: TGTGCCAGCAGCTTGGGACTCTCTGGAAACACCATATATTTT. Amino acids: CASSLGLSGNTIYF.

V and J are TRBV28 and TRBJ1-2, with D perhaps TRBD1 (5 bases). Germline V gene data show CDR1 as MDHEN and CDR2 as SYDVKM. This CDR3 has 13 amino acids. The V end lost 1 base, the J end lost 8 bases, and 11 bases lay between the germline ends. DNA of the CDR3: TGTGCCAGCAGTTTATCTGGAGGGGAGGGCTACACCTTC. Translated: CASSLSGGEGYTF.

This chain connects TRBV4-3 to TRBJ1-4; 9 nucleotides line up with TRBD1. The CDR3 covers 17 residues. Losses at the gene ends were 0 bases for V and 3 bases for J; bases not matched to a gene: 5. Germline V gives CDR1 LGHNA, CDR2 YSLEER. The DNA for the CDR3 is TGCGCCAGCAGCCAAGATCGACAGGGGGAGCCTAATGAAAAACTGTTTTTT. Protein: CASSQDRQGEPNEKLFF.

The chain employs TRBV5-8 and TRBJ1-5; possibly TRBD1 for D (5 bases). CDR3 length equals 15 residues. V was trimmed by 4 bases and J by 0 bases, leaving 11 bases between them. Germline lookup yields CDR1 SGHTS and CDR2 YDEGEE. CDR3 sequence: CASSPGFYSNQPQHF. The CDR3, as DNA: TGTGCCAGCAGCCCAGGGTTCTATAGCAATCAGCCCCAGCATTTT.

This chain uses TRBV6-6 with TRBJ2-7; TRBD1 aligns across 9 bases. The CDR3 consists of 13 residues. Germline trimming cut 2 bases from V and 6 bases from J; bases unmatched to any gene: 2. Germline CDR1 reads MNHNY; CDR2 reads SVGAGI (reference sequence). CDR3 in DNA: TGTGCCAGCAGTTACGGGACAGGGAGCGAGCAGTACTTC. It is translated as CASSYGTGSEQYF.

The V gene is TRBV28, the J gene TRBJ2-2; 12 nucleotides line up with TRBD2. The J segment lost 4 bases and the V segment lost 0 bases, leaving 6 bases of the junction unmatched. CDR1 is MDHEN, CDR2 SYDVKM, per germline. CDR3 length: 18 residues. In DNA, the CDR3 is TGTGCCAGCAGTTTATGGACTAGCGGGGGATTTAGCACCGGGGAGCTGTTTTTT. It is translated as CASSLWTSGGFSTGELFF. Full variable domain (remainder filled in from reference TRBV28 and TRBJ2-2): DVKVTQSSRYLVKRTGEKVFLECVQDMDHENMFWYRQDPGLGLRLIYFSYDVKMKEKGDIPEGYSVSREKKERFSLILESASTNQTSMYLCASSLWTSGGFSTGELFFGEGSRLTVL.

The chain employs TRBV5-1 and TRBJ2-7; 7 nucleotides agree with TRBD1. The V and J ends lost 1 base and 1 base, in that order; junction bases with no gene match: 2. Per the germline V gene, CDR1 is SGHRS and CDR2 is YFSETQ. This CDR3 contains 14 residues. The CDR3 protein is CASSLKGASYEQYF. The DNA for the CDR3 is TGCGCCAGCAGCTTGAAGGGGGCATCCTACGAGCAGTACTTC.

The chain has TRBV30 and TRBJ2-5, with D tentatively TRBD1 (5 bases). The CDR3 covers 14 residues. V lost 2 bases and J lost 0, with 10 bases in between. Germline V gives CDR1 GTSNPN, CDR2 SVGIG (reference sequence). The CDR3 sequence: CAWSRTSYQETQYF. The CDR3 DNA reads TGTGCCTGGAGTCGGACATCGTACCAAGAGACCCAGTACTTC.

This clone has just one count. The rearrangement joins TRBV7-9 to TRBJ1-4, with 9 bases identical to TRBD1. J lost 7 bases, V lost 5 bases, and 14 bases had no gene match. Germline CDR1 SEHNR, CDR2 FQNEAQ (reference sequence). The CDR3 length is 17 residues. The CDR3: CASSAAGWGQGSEKLFF. CDR3 nucleotides: TGTGCCAGCAGCGCAGCCGGCTGGGGACAGGGAAGTGAAAAACTGTTTTTT. Full variable domain (rest looked up from reference TRBV7-9 and TRBJ1-4): DTGVSQNPRHKITKRGQNVTFRCDPISEHNRLYWYRQTLGQGPEFLTYFQNEAQLEKSRLLSDRFSAERPKGSFSTLEIQRTEQGDSAMYLCASSAAGWGQGSEKLFFGSGTQLSVL.

V usage is TRBV10-3 and J usage is TRBJ2-1; 11 nucleotides agree with TRBD1. CDR3 length equals 16 residues. The V gene's germline CDR1 is ENHRY and CDR2 SYGVKD. V was pared by 6 bases and J by 4 bases, with 8 bases of the junction left unmatched. The CDR3 protein is CAISPLGTGGYNEQFF. The CDR3 region has the DNA TGTGCCATCAGCCCTTTAGGGACAGGGGGGTACAATGAGCAGTTCTTC.

There are a few counts of this clone. The CDR3 loop reads CASSFTGTSGSLFF. DNA for the CDR3: TGCGCCAGCAGCTTTACCGGGACTAGCGGGAGCCTGTTCTTC. The rearrangement joins TRBV5-1 to TRBJ2-1, with 14 positions matching TRBD2. Germline V gene lookup returns CDR1 SGHRS and CDR2 YFSETQ. The V segment lost 2 bases and the J segment 15 bases; nucleotides outside the gene matches: 7. CDR3 length equals 14 residues. Combining the CDR3 with reference TRBV5-1 and TRBJ2-1 gives the whole variable domain KAGVTQTPRYLIKTRGQQVTLSCSPISGHRSVSWYQQTPGQGLQFLFEYFSETQRNKGNFPGRFSGRQFSNSRSEMNVSTLELGDSALYLCASSFTGTSGSLFFGPGTRLTVL.

This chain links TRBV29-1 with TRBJ2-1, with 13 nucleotides matching TRBD2. The germline CDR1 and CDR2 sequences are SQVTM and ANQGSEA. The ends lost 5 bases at V and 6 bases at J; junction bases unmatched: 10. The CDR3 contains 16 residues. The CDR3 protein is CSVFPPTSGRGNEQFF. The CDR3 DNA reads as TGCAGCGTTTTCCCTCCAACTAGCGGGAGGGGCAATGAGCAGTTCTTC.

The chain has TRBV4-1 and TRBJ2-3, with D possibly TRBD1 on 5 matching bases. Deletions cut 0 bases from V and 2 bases from J, with 6 bases between. This CDR3 spans 14 amino acids. Germline V gene sequence: CDR1 MGHRA, CDR2 YSYEKL. The CDR3 sequence: CASSQDGATDTQYF. CDR3 nucleotides: TGCGCCAGCAGCCAAGATGGGGCCACAGATACGCAGTATTTT.

The chain couples TRBV5-4 to TRBJ2-7, with 9 bases matching TRBD1. With V trimmed by 7 bases and J by 1 base, 9 bases remained unmatched. Germline CDR1 reads SGHNT; CDR2 reads YYREEE (reference sequence). CDR3 length: 15 amino acids. The CDR3 is CASSTGQGSSYEQYF. The CDR3 DNA follows: TGTGCCAGCTCTACCGGACAGGGGAGTTCCTACGAGCAGTACTTC.

A single count supports this clone. The chain couples TRBV6-1 to TRBJ1-5; 8 bases map to TRBD1. V lost 0 bases, J lost 6 bases, and 7 bases stayed unmatched. Germline V lookup: CDR1 MNHNS, CDR2 SASEGT. The CDR3 has 16 residues. DNA of the CDR3: TGTGCCAGCAGTGAAGCCGGCAGGGGGCCAACTCAGCCCCAGCATTTT. It encodes CASSEAGRGPTQPQHF.

The genes are TRBV5-1 and TRBJ1-2; D unclear. Deletions cut 0 bases from V and 7 bases from J, with 13 bases between. Germline V lookup: CDR1 SGHRS, CDR2 YFSETQ. The CDR3 loop spans 14 amino acids. CDR3 DNA sequence: TGCGCCAGCAGCTTGGCCGACGGAGTGGGTGGCTACACCTTC. Translated: CASSLADGVGGYTF.